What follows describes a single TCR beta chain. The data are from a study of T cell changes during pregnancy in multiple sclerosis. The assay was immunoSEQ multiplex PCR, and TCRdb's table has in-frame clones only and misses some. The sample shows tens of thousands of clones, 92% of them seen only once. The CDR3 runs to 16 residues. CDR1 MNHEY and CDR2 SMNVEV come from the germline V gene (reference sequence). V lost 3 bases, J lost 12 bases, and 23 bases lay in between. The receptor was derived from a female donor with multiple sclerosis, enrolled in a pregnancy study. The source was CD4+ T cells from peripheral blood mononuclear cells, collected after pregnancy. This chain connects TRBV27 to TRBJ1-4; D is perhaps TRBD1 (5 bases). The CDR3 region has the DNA TGTGCCAGCAGTTTGGCCGGGAGGGGAAGAATGAAGGAACTGTTTTTT. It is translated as CASSLAGRGRMKELFF.